The clone carrying this T cell receptor beta chain was picked up a small number of times. TCRdb reprocessed the 5' RACE reads with MiXCR, giving one entry per CDR3 protein. The sample contains about 57,000 distinct CDR3 sequences, more than 9% of which appear only once. CDR1 and CDR2 from the germline V gene are SGDLS and YYNGEE. The CDR3 length is 15 residues. Deletions cut 0 bases from V and 3 bases from J, with 12 bases between. The data originate from a study of T-cell memory formation after mild COVID-19. Sequenced sample: PBMCs or a T cell subset sorted from them (not recorded which). The receptor's source is a young man who had mild COVID-19 (a few samples of this study predate the infection). Cell type and time point are not known. The chain combines TRBV9 with TRBJ1-2; no definite D call. The CDR3 spells CASSVVHPGDYGYTF. For the CDR3, the DNA is TGTGCCAGCAGCGTAGTACATCCGGGAGACTATGGCTACACCTTC.